This T cell receptor (beta chain) was found in a study of blood T cell repertoires in COVID-19. The table came from immunoSEQ multiplex PCR; TCRdb's copy has only in-frame clones and leaves some out. Among 470,000 or so clones listed, 87% were seen once. This TCR was recovered from a woman aged 18-29 years with acute COVID-19. Sample: PBMCs or T cells enriched from blood (not recorded which).

The DNA for the CDR3 is TGTGCCAGCAGTAAAAGGACAGGGAACACTGAAGCTTTCTTT. It translates to CASSKRTGNTEAFF. J is TRBJ1-1 and V is TRBV6-6; 7 bases agree with TRBD1. The ends lost 5 bases at V and 1 base at J; junction bases unmatched: 4. CDR1 and CDR2 (germline): MNHNY, SVGAGI (reference sequence). The CDR3 extends over 14 amino acids.